Listed below are T cell receptor beta chains from one sample, sequenced in a study of cytomegalovirus exposure and HLA in healthy donors. Sequenced by immunoSEQ multiplex PCR; TCRdb stores in-frame clones only, minus some. Of some 100,000 clones in the sample, about 75% were seen once. The sample consisted of PBMCs. The receptors derive from a woman aged 40 to 55 in good health and CMV-seropositive. CDR3s include the opening cysteine and the closing phenylalanine or tryptophan. D genes are given only for firm matches. The size of a clone is reported for some rows only, either as once, few or many, or as a class for expanded clones.

>once|TRBD1|TRBJ2-5|TRBV7-2
TGTGCCAGCACGGACAGGGGGCAAGAGACCCAGTACTTC
CASTDRGQETQYF
>NA|TRBD1|TRBJ2-1|TRBV4-1
TGCGCCAGCAACCCGGGACAGGGACCCTACAATGAGCAGTTCTTC
CASNPGQGPYNEQFF
>NA|NA|TRBJ1-5|TRBV4-1
TGCGCCAGCAGCCAAGTCAGGGATTATAGCAATCAGCCCCAGCATTTT
CASSQVRDYSNQPQHF
>NA|NA|TRBJ2-3|TRBV11-2
TGTGCCAGCAGCTTTCCCTGGACTGTGGCAGATACGCAGTATTTT
CASSFPWTVADTQYF
>NA|TRBD2|TRBJ2-1|TRBV6-4
TGTGCCACCTCCCTTAGAGCGGGGGCCTCCAATGAGCAGTTCTTC
CATSLRAGASNEQFF
>few|NA|TRBJ2-3|TRBV5-1
TGCGCCAGCAGCCCCTTCGCGGGGTCCAGTACAGATACGCAGTATTTT
CASSPFAGSSTDTQYF
>once|NA|TRBJ2-7|TRBV11-2
TGTGCCAGCAGCTACGGGAGAGGGTTCGGCGAGCAGTACTTC
CASSYGRGFGEQYF
>NA|NA|TRBJ2-3|TRBV11-2
TGTGCCAGCGGGGCTAGCACAGATACGCAGTATTTT
CASGASTDTQYF
>NA|TRBD2|TRBJ2-3|TRBV5-1
TGCGCCAGCAGCTTAGGAGCGGGGGGAGTAGATACGCAGTATTTT
CASSLGAGGVDTQYF
>once|NA|TRBJ1-6|TRBV18
TGTGCCAGCTCACTCTACAGCTACTTGGGCATGAATTCACCCCTCCACTTT
CASSLYSYLGMNSPLHF
>NA|TRBD1|TRBJ1-5|TRBV2
TGTGCCAGCAGTCGGGACAGCCATAGCAATCAGCCCCAGCATTTT
CASSRDSHSNQPQHF
>NA|NA|TRBJ1-1|TRBV6-6
TGTGCCAGCAGTTACTTCTTTTCGGCTTTCTTT
CASSYFFSAFF